The 27 T cell receptor beta chains below were found in one sample sequenced in a study of T cells in localized non-small cell lung cancer. This table comes from immunoSEQ multiplex PCR, and its TCRdb copy is limited to in-frame clones, with some not included. The sample includes roughly 14,000 clones, around 82% of them seen just once. The material sequenced was peripheral blood, taken before any cancer treatment. Receptors originate from a female donor older than 55 with stage I squamous cell lung carcinoma.

This chain joins TRBV11-2 and TRBJ2-3; 14 positions agree with TRBD2. This CDR3 has 18 amino acids. From germline, CDR1 is SGHAT and CDR2 FQNNGV. Trimming took 5 bases from V and 1 from J; bases not matched to a gene: 8. CDR3 sequence reads: CASSKGLAGDLGTDTQYF. CDR3 coding DNA: TGTGCCAGCAGCAAGGGACTAGCGGGGGACCTGGGCACAGATACGCAGTATTTT. Drawing the rest from reference TRBV11-2 and TRBJ2-3, the complete variable domain is EAGVAQSPRYKIIEKRQSVAFWCNPISGHATLYWYQQILGQGPKLLIQFQNNGVVDDSQLPKDRFSAERLKGVDSTLKIQPAKLEDSAVYLCASSKGLAGDLGTDTQYFGPGTRLTVL.

The rearrangement links TRBV29-1 to TRBJ2-7, with 10 bases that match TRBD1. Germline CDR1 SQVTM, CDR2 ANQGSEA. V lost 7 bases to trimming and J lost 9 bases; unmatched junction nucleotides: 12. The CDR3 is 13 amino acids. The CDR3 sequence is CSGNDRGLGVQYF. CDR3 in DNA: TGCAGCGGCAACGACAGGGGGCTTGGGGTGCAGTACTTC.

This rearrangement joins TRBV7-2 to TRBJ2-1, with TRBD2 matching 8 bases. The germline CDR1 and CDR2 sequences are SGHTA and FQGNSA. This CDR3 contains 15 residues. V dropped 5 bases and J dropped 7; count of bases not matched to a gene: 10. Here the CDR3 DNA reads TGTGCCAGCAGCCCTCGGGGGGGCCTCCGGAATGAGCAGTTCTTC. Translating it yields CASSPRGGLRNEQFF.

This chain joins TRBV6-1 and TRBJ1-5; D is possibly TRBD1 (5 bases). The germline V gene has CDR1 MNHNS and CDR2 SASEGT. The CDR3 runs to 12 residues. Trimming left V 6 bases short and J 5 bases short, with 8 bases between. The chain's CDR3 is CASRVGDQPQHF. The CDR3 DNA sequence: TGTGCCAGCAGGGTAGGGGATCAGCCCCAGCATTTT.

This chain links TRBV27 with TRBJ2-1; D gene unclear. The CDR3 length is 16 residues. Trimming stripped 0 bases from V and 1 base from J, with 10 bases between. Germline V lookup: CDR1 MNHEY, CDR2 SMNVEV (reference sequence). CDR3 sequence: CASSLSVGASYNEQFF. In DNA form, the CDR3 reads TGTGCCAGCAGTTTATCGGTTGGTGCGTCCTACAATGAGCAGTTCTTC.

The rearrangement uses TRBV2 and TRBJ2-5, with D uncertain. The V end was cut by 6 bases, the J end by 1 base, with 0 bases between. CDR1 is SNHLY, CDR2 FYNNEI, per germline. The CDR3 has 10 amino acids. The CDR3 nucleotides are TGTGCCAGCAGCCAAGAGACCCAGTACTTC. It yields the protein CASSQETQYF.

This chain uses TRBV7-8 with TRBJ2-7; TRBD1 agrees at 7 bases. This CDR3 spans 13 amino acids. Unmatched junction bases numbered 9, after V lost 4 bases and J lost 9 bases. Germline CDR1 reads SGHVS; CDR2 reads FQNEAQ. The CDR3 region is CASSSSTGWAQYF. The CDR3 bases are TGTGCCAGCAGCTCCTCGACAGGGTGGGCGCAGTACTTC.

J is TRBJ2-5 and V is TRBV19; D ambiguous. V shed 5 bases and J shed 2 bases, with 9 bases lying between them. Germline V gene lookup returns CDR1 LNHDA and CDR2 SQIVND (reference sequence). The CDR3 is 13 amino acids. CDR3 coding DNA: TGTGCCAGTAGTGGAGCACAGCAAGAGACCCAGTACTTC. Amino acids: CASSGAQQETQYF.

The chain has TRBV6-6 and TRBJ1-2; D call uncertain. CDR3 length equals 11 residues. CDR1 MNHNY and CDR2 SVGAGI come from the germline V gene (reference sequence). Trimming cost V 5 bases and J 6 bases, with 7 bases left between them. The CDR3 coding sequence is TGTGCCAGCAGTCCCCTAGATGGCTACACCTTC. Translation gives CASSPLDGYTF.

The chain uses TRBV5-6 and TRBJ1-1, with a possible D match to TRBD1 (5 bases). The length of the CDR3 is 15 residues. Deletions cut 3 bases from V and 11 bases from J, with 23 bases between. Germline loops: CDR1 SGHDT, CDR2 YYEEEE. CDR3 coding DNA: TGTGCCAGCAGCTCCGGATCTGGCAGGGTCGGAGATGCTTTCTTT. The encoded protein is CASSSGSGRVGDAFF.

The gene calls are TRBV7-2 and TRBJ2-7, with 16 positions matching TRBD2. Germline V gene sequence: CDR1 SGHTA, CDR2 FQGNSA. V gave up 6 bases and J gave up 5 bases; unmatched junction bases: 7. The CDR3 contains 16 residues. The CDR3 region is CASRPGTSGGAHEQYF. The DNA for the CDR3 is TGTGCCAGCAGACCCGGGACTAGCGGGGGGGCCCACGAGCAGTACTTC.

This rearrangement joins TRBV13 to TRBJ1-6, with 7 bases identical to TRBD1. The CDR3 has 16 amino acids. J gave up 9 bases and V 1 base, and 9 bases lay outside the gene matches. Germline-derived CDR1 and CDR2 are PRHDT and FYEKMQ (reference sequence). Written as DNA, the CDR3 is TGTGCCAGCAGCTTAGACAGGGGATTCGTTAGTTCACCCCTCCACTTT. As protein: CASSLDRGFVSSPLHF.

The V and J genes are TRBV15 and TRBJ1-1, with D possibly matching TRBD1 (5 bases). This CDR3 has 14 residues. Deletions cut 4 bases from V and 1 base from J, with 10 bases between. CDR1 and CDR2 from the germline V gene are LNHNV and YYDKDF (reference sequence). CDR3 amino acids: CATSTQGWNTEAFF. The CDR3, as DNA: TGTGCCACCAGCACCCAGGGCTGGAACACTGAAGCTTTCTTT.

The chain joins TRBV5-4 to TRBJ1-2; D may be TRBD1 (5 bases). CDR1 and CDR2 (germline): SGHNT, YYREEE (reference sequence). The CDR3 is 13 residues long. V was trimmed by 1 base and J by 2 bases, leaving 6 bases between them. DNA of the CDR3: TGTGCCAGCAGCTTGAAGGGGAACTATGGCTACACCTTC. Its translation: CASSLKGNYGYTF.

The chain employs TRBV7-2 and TRBJ1-1; D uncertain. The CDR3 loop spans 13 amino acids. Germline CDR1 SGHTA, CDR2 FQGNSA. The V and J ends lost 5 bases and 2 bases respectively, with 9 bases between them. The CDR3 nucleotides read TGTGCCAGCAGCCTACCCGGAAACACTGAAGCTTTCTTT. Protein sequence: CASSLPGNTEAFF.

The chain carries TRBV16 and TRBJ1-1; D not resolved. V gave up 0 bases and J gave up 0 bases, with 11 bases separating them. The CDR3 has 16 amino acids. From germline, CDR1 is KGHSY and CDR2 FQNENV. This chain's CDR3 is CASSQSSLGMNTEAFF. For the CDR3, the DNA is TGTGCCAGCAGCCAATCATCCCTGGGCATGAACACTGAAGCTTTCTTT.

The chain couples TRBV7-8 to TRBJ2-3; TRBD1 might be the D (6 bases). V lost 2 bases and J 0 bases, leaving 12 bases between the germline ends. CDR3 size: 16 residues. CDR1 and CDR2 (germline): SGHVS, FQNEAQ. The CDR3 reads CASSLRLDSSTDTQYF. The CDR3 DNA is TGTGCCAGCAGCTTACGGCTGGACAGTAGCACAGATACGCAGTATTTT.

V is TRBV27 and J is TRBJ2-5; D possibly uses TRBD1 or TRBD2 (5 bases each). This CDR3 comprises 18 residues. Trimming took off 5 bases at V and 1 base at J, with 23 bases between the two ends. Per germline, CDR1 MNHEY and CDR2 SMNVEV (reference sequence). CDR3 sequence: CASSPSPGDHTLQETQYF. In nucleotides, the CDR3 is TGTGCCAGCAGTCCCTCACCTGGGGACCATACTCTCCAAGAGACCCAGTACTTC.

The chain has TRBV5-1 and TRBJ2-6; D is unresolved. This CDR3 spans 15 amino acids. From germline, CDR1 is SGHRS and CDR2 YFSETQ. Between the trimmed V and J ends, which lost 4 bases and 1 base, there was a span of 9 bases. The CDR3 loop is CASSLTPSGANVLTF. CDR3 DNA sequence: TGCGCCAGCAGCCTGACACCATCTGGGGCCAACGTCCTGACTTTC.

The chain employs TRBV4-2 and TRBJ2-1; D is ambiguous. Trimming removed 4 bases at V and 5 bases at J, with 9 bases between. CDR1 LGHNA and CDR2 YNFKEQ come from the germline V gene. The CDR3 extends over 13 amino acids. This chain's CDR3 is CASSRGPHNEQFF. The CDR3 DNA sequence: TGTGCCAGCAGCCGCGGACCCCACAATGAGCAGTTCTTC.

The chain recombines TRBV7-2 with TRBJ2-7; D ambiguous. Germline V gene lookup returns CDR1 SGHTA and CDR2 FQGNSA. The CDR3 consists of 13 residues. V gave up 1 base and J gave up 4 bases, with 8 bases separating them. Written as DNA, the CDR3 is TGTGCCAGCAGCTTAGTTGCTCAGTACGAGCAGTACTTC. It codes for CASSLVAQYEQYF.

This sequence joins TRBV4-1 and TRBJ2-3; no reliable D call. Trimming removed 7 bases at V and 5 bases at J, with 13 bases between. This CDR3 spans 13 amino acids. Germline values: CDR1 MGHRA, CDR2 YSYEKL. CDR3 sequence (DNA): TGCGCCAGCAAGGTCTCATCCGGAGATACGCAGTATTTT. This sequence encodes CASKVSSGDTQYF.

This clone was counted a single time. The chain has TRBV5-1 and TRBJ1-1, with 7 bases matching TRBD1. The V segment lost 0 bases and the J segment 5 bases; nucleotides outside the gene matches: 10. The CDR3 sequence is 16 residues long. Per the germline V gene, CDR1 is SGHRS and CDR2 is YFSETQ. The CDR3 protein is CASSLGPVDRTTEAFF. The CDR3 region has the DNA TGCGCCAGCAGCTTGGGCCCGGTGGACAGGACAACTGAAGCTTTCTTT.

The chain uses TRBV7-2 and TRBJ2-7; 13 bases line up with TRBD2. The V and J ends lost 5 bases and 0 bases, in that order; junction bases with no gene match: 10. The CDR3 is 18 amino acids. Germline CDR1 and CDR2: SGHTA and FQGNSA. The CDR3 is CASSLRTSGGRSSYEQYF. The CDR3 DNA reads as TGTGCCAGCAGCCTTCGGACTAGCGGGGGCCGTAGCTCCTACGAGCAGTACTTC.

This sequence joins TRBV5-1 and TRBJ1-4; TRBD1 matches 9 bases. The length of the CDR3 is 15 residues. V lost 3 bases and J lost 8; bases outside the gene matches: 8. The germline V gene encodes CDR1 SGHRS and CDR2 YFSETQ. The CDR3 spells CASSSIPGQGEKLFF. In DNA, the CDR3 is TGCGCCAGCAGCTCAATACCGGGACAGGGCGAAAAACTGTTTTTT.

The gene calls are TRBV19 and TRBJ2-1; no definite D call. Germline V gene data show CDR1 as LNHDA and CDR2 as SQIVND (reference sequence). V lost 4 bases and J 0 bases, leaving 16 bases between the germline ends. The CDR3 covers 17 residues. This chain's CDR3 is CASSRLPSVSSYNEQFF. The DNA of the CDR3 is TGTGCCAGTAGTAGACTGCCCTCGGTGAGCTCCTACAATGAGCAGTTCTTC.

The chain carries TRBV5-1 and TRBJ1-3; D not certain. Trimming took off 5 bases at V and 2 bases at J, with 11 bases between the two ends. Germline CDR1 reads SGHRS; CDR2 reads YFSETQ. The CDR3 extends over 14 amino acids. Here the CDR3 reads CASRREGTGNTIYF. The CDR3 DNA is TGCGCCAGCAGGCGGGAGGGAACTGGAAACACCATATATTTT.